These 22 T cell receptor beta chains came from one sample sequenced in a study of T cell responses to AZD1222 COVID-19 vaccine. Produced via immunoSEQ multiplex PCR; TCRdb's table is partial and in-frame only. The profile shows tens of thousands of clones, roughly 86% of them singletons. Specimen: peripheral blood, collected on day 0 of MenACWY control vaccination. These receptors all come from an adult in good health.

Concerning this clone: The junction departs from the called germline gene at one end, perhaps through a read error. The chain uses TRBV28 and TRBJ1-2; no definite D call. Germline CDR1 reads MDHEN; CDR2 reads SYDVKM. The CDR3 spans 13 residues. The CDR3 spells CATFLASNYGYTF. In nucleotides, the CDR3 is TGCGCTACTTTTCTAGCGTCTAATTATGGCTACACCTTC.

V gene TRBV2 combines with J gene TRBJ2-1; TRBD1 matches 8 bases. J gave up 5 bases and V 6 bases, and 3 bases lay outside the gene matches. The CDR3 sequence is 13 residues long. CDR1 SNHLY and CDR2 FYNNEI come from the germline V gene. Written as DNA, the CDR3 is TGTGCCAGCAGCCAGACAGGGGACAATGAGCAGTTCTTC. It specifies CASSQTGDNEQFF.

This clone showed up just a few times. V usage is TRBV20-1 and J usage is TRBJ1-1, with no clear D. Trimming left V 4 bases short and J 6 bases short, with 9 bases between. CDR1 DFQATT and CDR2 SNEGSKA come from the germline V gene (reference sequence). The CDR3 sequence is 11 residues long. CDR3 loop: CSAIRRAEAFF. CDR3 DNA sequence: TGCAGTGCTATCCGGCGCGCTGAAGCTTTCTTT.

The rearrangement uses TRBV9 and TRBJ2-7; D is perhaps TRBD1 or TRBD2 (5 bases each). The germline V gene encodes CDR1 SGDLS and CDR2 YYNGEE. The CDR3 runs to 14 residues. Trimming pared 3 bases from V and 1 base from J, leaving 11 bases between. The CDR3 nucleotides read TGTGCCAGCAGCGCAGAGGGACGGTCCTACGAGCAGTACTTC. Protein sequence: CASSAEGRSYEQYF.

This clone was detected once. V is TRBV4-3 and J is TRBJ1-2; 9 bases are shared with TRBD1. This CDR3 region has 16 residues. V dropped 4 bases and J dropped 7; count of bases not matched to a gene: 13. The germline V gene encodes CDR1 LGHNA and CDR2 YSLEER. The CDR3 here is CASSLVPGTGPSGYTF. The DNA for the CDR3 is TGCGCCAGCAGCCTGGTCCCCGGGACAGGGCCCTCTGGCTACACCTTC.

The chain is built from TRBV7-2 and TRBJ1-1; perhaps TRBD1 as D (6 bases). Between the trimmed V and J ends, which lost 1 base and 1 base, there was a span of 13 bases. There are 16 residues in the CDR3. Germline lookup yields CDR1 SGHTA and CDR2 FQGNSA. CDR3 in DNA: TGTGCCAGCAGCTTAGGGGGGGCGGCGTGGAACACTGAAGCTTTCTTT. Translation: CASSLGGAAWNTEAFF.

J is TRBJ1-1 and V is TRBV24-1; D uncertain. CDR1 is KGHDR and CDR2 is SFDVKD in the germline V gene. The CDR3 spans 15 residues. Trimming stripped 2 bases from V and 0 bases from J, with 9 bases between. The CDR3 nucleotides read TGTGCCACCAGTGATTCAGGACGGTTGAACACTGAAGCTTTCTTT. This codes for CATSDSGRLNTEAFF.

This chain connects TRBV5-1 to TRBJ2-5; D is undetermined. V lost 5 bases and J lost 5, with 10 bases in between. Per germline, CDR1 SGHRS and CDR2 YFSETQ. This CDR3 is built from 12 residues. CDR3 residues: CASSQTLETQYF. Written as DNA, the CDR3 is TGCGCCAGCAGTCAAACTTTGGAGACCCAGTACTTC. The whole variable domain, remainder taken from reference TRBV5-1 and TRBJ2-5, is KAGVTQTPRYLIKTRGQQVTLSCSPISGHRSVSWYQQTPGQGLQFLFEYFSETQRNKGNFPGRFSGRQFSNSRSEMNVSTLELGDSALYLCASSQTLETQYFGPGTRLLVL.

V gene TRBV9 combines with J gene TRBJ2-7; tentatively, D is TRBD1 (5 bases). Germline assignment: CDR1 SGDLS and CDR2 YYNGEE. The CDR3 spans 13 residues. Trimming removed 5 bases at V and 5 bases at J, with 14 bases between. The CDR3 DNA follows: TGTGCCAGCAGTACTCAGGGTATGAACGAGCAGTACTTC. This encodes CASSTQGMNEQYF.

The chain carries TRBV29-1 and TRBJ1-2, with 9 bases matching TRBD1. The CDR3 is 14 amino acids. J was trimmed by 6 bases and V by 5 bases; bases with no gene match: 10. Germline loops: CDR1 SQVTM, CDR2 ANQGSEA. The CDR3, as DNA: TGCAGCGTTTGGCGGACAGGGGAGAAGGATGGCTACACCTTC. It yields the protein CSVWRTGEKDGYTF. The variable domain in full, with the rest retrieved from reference TRBV29-1 and TRBJ1-2, is SAVISQKPSRDICQRGTSLTIQCQVDSQVTMMFWYRQQPGQSLTLIATANQGSEATYESGFVIDKFPISRPNLTFSTLTVSNMSPEDSSIYLCSVWRTGEKDGYTFGSGTRLTVV.

The rearrangement uses TRBV6-2 or TRBV6-3 and TRBJ1-6; 7 bases are shared with TRBD1. Germline V gene sequence: CDR1 MNHEY, CDR2 SVGEGT. This CDR3 region has 15 residues. The ends lost 0 bases at V and 10 bases at J; junction bases unmatched: 6. CDR3 residues: CASSYSDRVDSPLHF. In DNA, the CDR3 is TGTGCCAGCAGTTACTCAGACAGGGTAGACTCACCCCTCCACTTT.

This clone was recorded once. The chain carries TRBV11-2 and TRBJ1-3, with D possibly TRBD1 on 6 matching bases. Trimming removed 5 bases from V and 0 bases from J, with 14 bases in between. Looked up from germline, CDR1 is SGHAT and CDR2 is FQNNGV. The CDR3 totals 16 residues. The DNA for the CDR3 is TGTGCCAGCAGCCGGGGACAATTAGACTCTGGAAACACCATATATTTT. Its protein product is CASSRGQLDSGNTIYF.

The chain carries TRBV6-5 and TRBJ1-2; no reliable D call. V was cut by 2 bases and J by 3 bases, with 10 bases left in between. CDR1 MNHEY and CDR2 SVGAGI come from the germline V gene. The CDR3 covers 14 residues. CDR3 amino acids: CASSYAAGDYGYTF. CDR3 DNA sequence: TGTGCCAGCAGTTACGCCGCGGGTGACTATGGCTACACCTTC.

This sequence joins TRBV19 and TRBJ2-3, with a possible D match to TRBD2 (5 bases). Germline-derived CDR1 and CDR2 are LNHDA and SQIVND (reference sequence). Deletions cut 3 bases from V and 4 bases from J, with 11 bases between. This CDR3 contains 14 residues. CDR3 protein: CASSIGGSADTQYF. The CDR3 bases are TGTGCCAGTAGTATTGGCGGTAGCGCAGATACGCAGTATTTT.

CDR3 amino acids: CASSSREGGTQYF. The CDR3 nucleotides read TGTGCCAGCAGCTCCCGGGAGGGTGGTACGCAGTATTTT. The chain is built from TRBV11-2 and TRBJ2-3; TRBD2 matches 8 bases. Trimming took 4 bases from V and 8 from J; bases not matched to a gene: 5. Germline V gives CDR1 SGHAT, CDR2 FQNNGV. This CDR3 is built from 13 residues.

The chain uses TRBV4-3 and TRBJ1-4, with D possibly being TRBD1 (5 bases). Germline lookup yields CDR1 LGHNA and CDR2 YSLEER. V shed 0 bases and J shed 12 bases, with 17 bases lying between them. This CDR3 region has 15 residues. CDR3 sequence reads: CASSQEREIIGELFF. Written as DNA, the CDR3 is TGCGCCAGCAGCCAAGAGAGAGAAATTATAGGGGAACTGTTTTTT.

This chain connects TRBV6-2 or TRBV6-3 to TRBJ2-7; no clear D. In germline, CDR1 is MNHEY, CDR2 SVGEGT. The CDR3 loop spans 13 amino acids. V lost 4 bases, J lost 1 base, and 8 bases lay in between. CDR3 sequence reads: CASSSLVSYEQYF. CDR3 nucleotides: TGTGCCAGCAGTTCTCTGGTTTCCTACGAGCAGTACTTC.

The genes are TRBV7-8 and TRBJ2-7; 7 nucleotides match TRBD1. The CDR3 extends over 15 amino acids. With V trimmed by 2 bases and J by 3 bases, 7 bases remained unmatched. Germline V gene lookup returns CDR1 SGHVS and CDR2 FQNEAQ. This chain's CDR3 is CASSLRDRDGYEQYF. In nucleotides, the CDR3 is TGTGCCAGCAGCTTACGTGACAGGGACGGCTACGAGCAGTACTTC.

The J gene is TRBJ1-5, the V gene TRBV10-2; D unresolved. The CDR3 runs 13 residues. Germline assignment: CDR1 WSHSY and CDR2 SAAADI. V shed 5 bases and J shed 1 base, with 6 bases lying between them. The CDR3 nucleotides read TGCGCCAGCAGTCCGACCAGCAATCAGCCCCAGCATTTT. It specifies CASSPTSNQPQHF.

This clone was recorded once. The gene calls are TRBV18 and TRBJ1-5, with 12 bases that match TRBD1. Germline V gene sequence: CDR1 KGHSH, CDR2 LQKENI. J gave up 7 bases and V 4 bases, and 5 bases lay outside the gene matches. The CDR3 has 15 residues. The DNA of the CDR3 is TGTGCCAGCTCACAGGGGACAGGGGGCAGCCAGCCCCAGCATTTT. This encodes CASSQGTGGSQPQHF.

This chain uses TRBV6-5 with TRBJ2-7, with unresolved D. The CDR3 extends over 14 amino acids. Germline CDR1 is MNHEY and CDR2 is SVGAGI. V was trimmed by 0 bases and J by 0 bases, leaving 6 bases between them. CDR3 in DNA: TGTGCCAGCAGTTACTCACGGAGCTCCTACGAGCAGTACTTC. As protein: CASSYSRSSYEQYF.

The V gene is TRBV6-5, the J gene TRBJ2-7; TRBD1 aligns across 7 bases. In germline, CDR1 is MNHEY, CDR2 SVGAGI. This CDR3 region has 14 residues. Unmatched junction bases numbered 15, after V lost 10 bases and J lost 6 bases. Here the CDR3 DNA reads TGTGCCACCATTACGGGACAGACCCTAGGCGAGCAGTACTTC. Protein: CATITGQTLGEQYF.